The sequence of this T cell receptor beta chain was determined in a study of Ad26.COV2.S vaccination and SARS-CoV-2 variants. Overall study findings and caveats: Once vaccination had occurred, spike-specific CD8+ and CD4+ T cell responses reportedly showed substantial breadth.

Trimming stripped 8 bases from V and 2 bases from J, with 9 bases between. Germline V gene data show CDR1 as GTSNPN and CDR2 as SVGIG (reference sequence). The length of the CDR3 is 11 residues. TCRdb's copy holds only in-frame clones and misses some; the assay was immunoSEQ multiplex PCR. The top ten hold approximately 2.5% of the sample, which has fewer than 500,000 clones, 89% seen once. As for this clone: Its target is unknown.

As to treatment: roughly 19 received Ad26.COV2.S at low or high dose, single or two shots; roughly 5 received placebo; per-sample allocation not given. Sampling was done on day 63 after the first vaccine or placebo injection. Source: peripheral blood, taken in a trial of Ad26.COV2.S vaccine versus placebo. The TCR sequence derives from a person aged 18-60 years who received the Ad26.COV2.S COVID-19 vaccine or a placebo. This chain joins TRBV30 and TRBJ1-1; no definite D call. The DNA of the CDR3 is TGTGCCCATACGGCCAACACTGAAGCTTTCTTT. Protein sequence: CAHTANTEAFF.